One and the same sample provided the 24 T cell receptor beta chains below, sequenced in a study of blood T cell repertoires in COVID-19. Assay: immunoSEQ multiplex PCR; the TCRdb copy retains only in-frame clones and omits some. The sample includes about 280,000 clones, roughly four fifths of them seen just once. Sequenced: PBMCs or T cells enriched from blood (not recorded which). Receptors were obtained from a man in his forties who had been exposed to COVID-19.

Regarding this clone: Other DNA sequences within the sample encode an identical CDR3. J is TRBJ2-2 and V is TRBV11-2, with TRBD2 matching over 8 bases. This CDR3 is 13 amino acids long. Germline loops: CDR1 SGHAT, CDR2 FQNNGV. With V trimmed by 5 bases and J by 5 bases, 1 base remained unmatched. The CDR3 DNA follows: TGTGCCAGCAGCCGACTAGCGACCGGGGAGCTGTTTTTT. Translating gives CASSRLATGELFF.

This clone has only a few counts. The rearrangement joins TRBV4-1 to TRBJ2-2; 7 nucleotides match TRBD2. The J segment lost 2 bases and the V segment lost 1 base, leaving 1 base of the junction unmatched. CDR3 length: 15 amino acids. Per the germline V gene, CDR1 is MGHRA and CDR2 is YSYEKL. CDR3 nucleotide sequence: TGCGCCAGCAGCCAAGCTAGCGGAAACACCGGGGAGCTGTTTTTT. Translated: CASSQASGNTGELFF.

The chain uses TRBV7-2 and TRBJ1-3, with a tentative D call TRBD1 (5 bases). CDR1 is SGHTA, CDR2 FQGNSA, per germline. Between the trimmed V and J ends, which lost 2 bases and 6 bases, there was a span of 11 bases. The CDR3 runs 14 residues. The CDR3: CASSLLWGSNTIYF. CDR3 DNA sequence: TGTGCCAGCAGCTTATTATGGGGCTCAAACACCATATATTTT.

This sequence joins TRBV29-1 and TRBJ1-2, with a weak D call TRBD1 (5 bases). This CDR3 contains 14 residues. V shed 6 bases and J shed 0 bases, with 14 bases lying between them. CDR1 SQVTM and CDR2 ANQGSEA come from the germline V gene. DNA for the CDR3: TGCAGCGTGGCGGGGGGGGAAGCTAACTATGGCTACACCTTC. Translation gives CSVAGGEANYGYTF.

The chain is built from TRBV7-3 and TRBJ2-7; 8 positions agree with TRBD1. The CDR3 is made up of 14 amino acids. Losses at the gene ends were 5 bases for V and 3 bases for J; bases not matched to a gene: 6. The germline V gene encodes CDR1 SGHTA and CDR2 FQGTGA. The CDR3 sequence: CASSPTGQGYEQYF. As DNA, the CDR3 is TGTGCCAGCAGCCCGACTGGACAGGGCTACGAGCAGTACTTC.

The chain employs TRBV24-1 and TRBJ2-7, with a weak D call TRBD1 (7 bases). Between the trimmed V and J ends, which lost 2 bases and 7 bases, there was a span of 8 bases. Germline values: CDR1 KGHDR, CDR2 SFDVKD. The CDR3 has 12 residues. CDR3 bases: TGTGCCACCAGTGATTCAGGGGGGGAGCAGTACTTC. It encodes CATSDSGGEQYF.

The CDR3 nucleotides read TGTGCCAGTCTGGGACTTCTTGGGAGTGAGCAGTTCTTC. It encodes CASLGLLGSEQFF. The chain carries TRBV19 and TRBJ2-1; a possible D gene is TRBD2 (6 bases). The germline CDR1 and CDR2 sequences are LNHDA and SQIVND (reference sequence). The CDR3 loop spans 13 amino acids. V was cut by 8 bases and J by 9 bases, with 17 bases left in between.

The sample holds one count of this clone. The CDR3 DNA reads as TGTGCCAGCAGCCAGGGACAACACACTGAAGCTTTCTTT. This encodes CASSQGQHTEAFF. This chain joins TRBV6-5 and TRBJ1-1; a weak D match, TRBD1 (6 bases). In germline, CDR1 is MNHEY, CDR2 SVGAGI. This CDR3 region has 13 residues. Trimming cost V 6 bases and J 3 bases, with 11 bases left between them.

The genes are TRBV11-3 and TRBJ2-3; D unclear. Deletions cut 5 bases from V and 2 bases from J, with 14 bases between. This CDR3 has 15 residues. CDR1 and CDR2 from the germline V gene are SGHNT and YENEEA. The CDR3 protein is CASSLGLELTDTQYF. CDR3 sequence (DNA): TGTGCCAGCAGCCTAGGCCTCGAGCTCACAGATACGCAGTATTTT.

This chain links TRBV18 with TRBJ2-3; D is unresolved. Germline loops: CDR1 KGHSH, CDR2 LQKENI. This CDR3 has 13 amino acids. The germline V and J ends were trimmed by 0 bases and 5 bases, with 6 bases remaining between them. Here the CDR3 DNA reads TGTGCCAGCTCACCACCGAGGCGAGATACGCAGTATTTT. This translates into CASSPPRRDTQYF.

This clone appeared a single time. This sample also contains other DNA sequences that code for the same CDR3. V usage is TRBV6-1 and J usage is TRBJ2-7; D uncertain. Trimming shortened V by 1 base and J by 4 bases, and 8 bases separated the two germline ends. Per germline, CDR1 MNHNS and CDR2 SASEGT. CDR3 length: 13 residues. In DNA form, the CDR3 reads TGTGCCAGCAGTGAAGTACTGGTTTACGAGCAGTACTTC. This gives the protein CASSEVLVYEQYF.

The DNA for the CDR3 is TGTGCCAGCAGCCATCTCCATGGGGTGACTAGCGGGACCGCTTTGCTGTTCTTC. It encodes CASSHLHGVTSGTALLFF. The chain recombines TRBV3-1 (or the pseudogene TRBV3-2) with TRBJ2-1; TRBD2 matches at 11 bases. Germline V lookup: CDR1 LGHDT, CDR2 YNNKEL (reference sequence). The V segment lost 3 bases and the J segment 15 bases; nucleotides outside the gene matches: 22. The CDR3 runs 18 residues.

The chain joins TRBV19 to TRBJ1-5; tentative D call: TRBD1 (5 bases). Per the germline V gene, CDR1 is LNHDA and CDR2 is SQIVND (reference sequence). The CDR3 extends over 13 amino acids. The germline V and J ends were trimmed by 4 bases and 7 bases, with 11 bases remaining between them. CDR3 in amino acids: CASSNQGGQPQHF. In nucleotides, the CDR3 is TGTGCCAGTAGTAATCAGGGTGGCCAGCCCCAGCATTTT.

The rearrangement joins TRBV7-2 to TRBJ2-1, with unresolved D. Trimming shortened V by 8 bases and J by 0 bases, and 11 bases separated the two germline ends. The germline V gene encodes CDR1 SGHTA and CDR2 FQGNSA. This CDR3 has 14 amino acids. The CDR3 sequence is CASHLRDSYNEQFF. In nucleotides, the CDR3 is TGTGCCAGCCACCTACGAGACTCCTACAATGAGCAGTTCTTC.

V and J are TRBV6-6 and TRBJ2-2; 7 positions agree with TRBD2. This CDR3 has 15 amino acids. Germline loops: CDR1 MNHNY, CDR2 SVGAGI (reference sequence). The V gene end was trimmed by 10 bases and the J gene end by 6 bases; junction bases not matched to a gene: 14. The CDR3 coding sequence is TGTGCCACCATCCAAACTAGCGCCGTTGCCGGGGAGCTGTTTTTT. Protein product: CATIQTSAVAGELFF.

This rearrangement joins TRBV11-2 to TRBJ2-1; 7 bases map to TRBD2. The junction had 12 bases not matched to a gene; V was cut back by 5 bases and J by 8 bases. CDR1 and CDR2 (germline): SGHAT, FQNNGV. CDR3 length equals 15 residues. The CDR3 nucleotides read TGTGCCAGCAGCCCCCTTGACAGACTAGCCGATGAGCAGTTCTTC. It encodes CASSPLDRLADEQFF.

Worth noting for this clone: The sample has other DNA sequences that encode this CDR3 too. CDR3 in amino acids: CASSFRGLNGYTF. CDR3 nucleotides: TGTGCCAGCAGTTTCAGGGGGCTGAATGGCTACACCTTC. The rearrangement links TRBV27 to TRBJ1-2; 8 bases match TRBD1. The CDR3 runs 13 residues. Germline V gives CDR1 MNHEY, CDR2 SMNVEV (reference sequence). V trimming: 3 bases; J trimming: 6 bases; junction bases outside the gene matches: 3.

This clone was seen just once. The chain recombines TRBV29-1 with TRBJ1-2, with 8 bases that match TRBD1. The CDR3 consists of 15 residues. Germline lookup yields CDR1 SQVTM and CDR2 ANQGSEA. V shed 2 bases and J 4 bases; nucleotides not matched to a gene: 9. The CDR3 sequence is CSVEYRQGRGYGYTF. The CDR3 nucleotides are TGCAGCGTTGAATACCGACAGGGGAGGGGCTATGGCTACACCTTC.

This sequence joins TRBV10-3 and TRBJ1-1; D might be TRBD1 (6 bases). The CDR3 is 18 amino acids. The germline gives CDR1 ENHRY, CDR2 SYGVKD. V shed 11 bases and J shed 1 base, with 29 bases lying between them. CDR3 sequence: CASRGVGDEGHKNTEAFF. CDR3 coding DNA: TGTGCCTCACGGGGTGTCGGGGATGAGGGACACAAGAACACTGAAGCTTTCTTT.

The rearrangement uses TRBV5-1 and TRBJ2-2, with D tentatively TRBD2 (7 bases). The CDR3 runs to 13 residues. Germline-derived CDR1 and CDR2 are SGHRS and YFSETQ. Trimming cost V 8 bases and J 7 bases, with 15 bases left between them. CDR3 in amino acids: CASASGEGGELFF. CDR3 DNA sequence: TGCGCCAGTGCCTCAGGGGAGGGCGGGGAGCTGTTTTTT.

The rearrangement uses TRBV10-3 and TRBJ1-1, with D hard to call. This CDR3 contains 13 residues. Germline values: CDR1 ENHRY, CDR2 SYGVKD. Trimming removed 1 base at V and 6 bases at J, with 9 bases between. The CDR3 sequence: CAISELAFSEAFF. The CDR3 DNA reads TGTGCCATCAGTGAGTTGGCCTTCTCTGAAGCTTTCTTT.

The chain recombines TRBV7-9 with TRBJ1-3; D gene uncertain. The germline V gene encodes CDR1 SEHNR and CDR2 FQNEAQ (reference sequence). With 1 base removed from V and 0 bases from J, the gap between germline ends came to 7 bases. CDR3 length equals 15 residues. The chain's CDR3 is CASSLGSDSGNTIYF. As DNA, the CDR3 is TGTGCCAGCAGCTTAGGTAGCGACTCTGGAAACACCATATATTTT.

The chain employs TRBV27 and TRBJ1-1; D remains unclear. The V gene's germline CDR1 is MNHEY and CDR2 SMNVEV (reference sequence). CDR3 length equals 13 residues. V was pared by 4 bases and J by 8 bases, with 14 bases between. The CDR3 sequence: CASSSYQTPEAFF. CDR3 bases: TGTGCCAGCAGTTCCTACCAAACCCCCGAAGCTTTCTTT.

The chain uses TRBV19 and TRBJ1-3; TRBD1 agrees at 7 bases. The CDR3 is 16 amino acids. The trim removed 10 bases at V and 0 bases at J, leaving 12 bases unmatched. Looked up from germline, CDR1 is LNHDA and CDR2 is SQIVND (reference sequence). The CDR3 here is CATGGTEYSSGNTIYF. The CDR3 bases are TGTGCCACAGGGGGGACAGAATACAGCTCTGGAAACACCATATATTTT.